The 20 T cell receptor beta chains below come from one sample, sequenced in a study of control samples from healthy donors and cancer patients. Sequencing was performed with immunoSEQ multiplex PCR; in TCRdb, only in-frame clones are kept and a portion is missing. Of about 110,000 clones in the sample, roughly 90% were seen once. Sequencing used PBMCs. Receptor source: a woman aged 55-70 years with lung cancer.

V is TRBV6-2 or TRBV6-3 and J is TRBJ2-7, with 9 nucleotides matching TRBD1. The CDR3 is 16 amino acids. V was pared by 3 bases and J by 3 bases, with 9 bases of the junction left unmatched. CDR1 is MNHEY, CDR2 SVGEGT, per germline. This chain's CDR3 is CASSYYSGTGSYEQYF. CDR3 sequence (DNA): TGTGCCAGCAGTTATTATTCAGGGACAGGGAGCTACGAGCAGTACTTC.

Notes on this clone: At one boundary the junction diverges from the germline segment, which might be a read error. The J gene is TRBJ1-1, the V gene TRBV7-7; no reliable D call. This CDR3 has 13 amino acids. The germline gives CDR1 SSHAT, CDR2 FNYEAQ (reference sequence). In nucleotides, the CDR3 is TGTGCTAGCAGCTTAGCACAGAACACTGAAGCTTTCTTT. This translates into CASSLAQNTEAFF.

The genes are TRBV24-1 and TRBJ2-2; D may be TRBD1 (6 bases). Germline V gene sequence: CDR1 KGHDR, CDR2 SFDVKD. V gave up 2 bases and J gave up 4 bases, with 13 bases separating them. The CDR3 is 16 residues long. CDR3 sequence reads: CATSDSTGQITGELFF. DNA of the CDR3: TGTGCCACCAGTGATTCCACCGGACAGATCACCGGGGAGCTGTTTTTT.

V usage is TRBV4-3 and J usage is TRBJ1-2; a possible D gene is TRBD1 (5 bases). The CDR3 runs 16 residues. The germline CDR1 and CDR2 sequences are LGHNA and YSLEER. Trimming removed 0 bases from V and 7 bases from J, with 18 bases in between. The CDR3, as DNA: TGCGCCAGCAGCCAAGATTGGGGACCCCAAGCCGCTGGCTACACCTTC. It translates to CASSQDWGPQAAGYTF.

V usage is TRBV2 and J usage is TRBJ1-1; D not certain. This CDR3 is 13 amino acids long. The ends were cut back, 7 bases at V and 3 bases at J, with 12 bases in the middle. The germline V gene encodes CDR1 SNHLY and CDR2 FYNNEI. The CDR3 DNA follows: TGTGCCAGCACGTCCCAACCTTACACTGAAGCTTTCTTT. Its translation is CASTSQPYTEAFF.

The sample holds a few counts of this clone. The chain uses TRBV19 and TRBJ1-6; the D is unclear. The CDR3 spans 13 residues. The V gene lost 4 bases and the J gene lost 8 bases, with 9 bases spanning the gap. Germline lookup yields CDR1 LNHDA and CDR2 SQIVND (reference sequence). Here the CDR3 reads CASSTRTDSPLHF. DNA of the CDR3: TGTGCCAGTAGTACCCGAACGGATTCACCCCTCCACTTT.

This clone is a singleton in its sample. V gene TRBV1 combines with J gene TRBJ2-7; TRBD2 is taken as the D call from the table, unchecked against the DNA. TRBV1 represents a pseudogene. CDR3 length: 15 amino acids. The CDR3 sequence: CTSSQGVAGTGEQYF. CDR3 coding DNA: TGCACCAGCAGCCAAGGGGTAGCGGGAACTGGGGAGCAGTACTTC.

The V gene is TRBV30, the J gene TRBJ1-1; D is uncertain. V was clipped by 6 bases and J by 1 base, with 6 bases between them. The CDR3 is 11 amino acids. Per the germline V gene, CDR1 is GTSNPN and CDR2 is SVGIG (reference sequence). The CDR3 spells CACAKNTEAFF. Here the CDR3 DNA reads TGTGCCTGCGCAAAGAACACTGAAGCTTTCTTT.

V and J are TRBV4-1 and TRBJ1-2, with D unresolved. The CDR3 runs 13 residues. Germline V lookup: CDR1 MGHRA, CDR2 YSYEKL. V lost 2 bases and J 4 bases, leaving 8 bases between the germline ends. The CDR3 DNA follows: TGCGCCAGCAGCCAATTACCGCTCTATGGCTACACCTTC. Translating it yields CASSQLPLYGYTF.

The chain recombines TRBV5-1 with TRBJ2-1; 7 bases are a match to TRBD2. Trimming took 0 bases from V and 6 from J; bases not matched to a gene: 6. Germline assignment: CDR1 SGHRS and CDR2 YFSETQ. The CDR3 runs 15 residues. The CDR3 here is CASSLGLAEGNEQFF. In DNA form, the CDR3 reads TGCGCCAGCAGCTTGGGTCTAGCGGAGGGCAATGAGCAGTTCTTC.

CDR3 region: CASSNDDSYSPLHF. The CDR3 DNA follows: TGTGCCAGCAGTAATGATGACAGCTATTCACCCCTCCACTTT. The gene calls are TRBV6-6 and TRBJ1-6, with D perhaps matching TRBD1 (5 bases). CDR1 and CDR2 from the germline V gene are MNHNY and SVGAGI (reference sequence). The CDR3 length is 14 residues. V was pared by 5 bases and J by 8 bases, with 13 bases between.

The CDR3 region is CASSQDGRRRENYVAFF. The CDR3 nucleotides are TGTGCCAGCAGCCAAGATGGGCGGCGGCGGGAGAATTATGTAGCTTTCTTT. V and J are TRBV3-1 (or the pseudogene TRBV3-2) and TRBJ1-1; D is unclear. Germline CDR1 LGHDT, CDR2 YNNKEL (reference sequence). V shed 0 bases and J shed 10 bases, with 24 bases lying between them. The CDR3 contains 17 residues.

This clone has more than one count but fewer than ten. The chain has TRBV6-5 and TRBJ2-1; D remains ambiguous. This CDR3 is built from 12 residues. Germline CDR1 reads MNHEY; CDR2 reads SVGAGI. V was pared by 2 bases and J by 10 bases, with 9 bases between. In nucleotides, the CDR3 is TGTGCCAGCAGTTACCCAAGTAGCGAGCAGTTCTTC. Translated, it gives CASSYPSSEQFF.

The chain recombines TRBV5-1 with TRBJ1-1; 7 bases align to TRBD1. The germline V gene has CDR1 SGHRS and CDR2 YFSETQ. This CDR3 has 15 amino acids. The junction had 7 bases not matched to a gene; V was cut back by 4 bases and J by 1 base. The CDR3 here is CASSPPDRWNTEAFF. The CDR3 nucleotides are TGCGCCAGCAGCCCTCCGGACAGGTGGAACACTGAAGCTTTCTTT.

This clone has only a few counts. Other nucleotide sequences from this sample produce the same CDR3. DNA of the CDR3: TGTGCCAGTAGGGGAGGGGGGGGCAATCAGCCCCAGCATTTT. This translates into CASRGGGGNQPQHF. V gene TRBV19 combines with J gene TRBJ1-5; D perhaps matches TRBD1 (6 bases). Germline values: CDR1 LNHDA, CDR2 SQIVND (reference sequence). V lost 6 bases and J 2 bases, leaving 11 bases between the germline ends. CDR3 length: 14 amino acids.

The rearrangement joins TRBV19 to TRBJ1-1; maybe TRBD1 (5 bases). CDR3 size: 11 residues. Germline CDR1 is LNHDA and CDR2 is SQIVND (reference sequence). V was shortened by 4 bases and J by 7 bases, with 7 bases between the two germline ends. The CDR3 DNA reads as TGTGCCAGTAGTACAAGGGGTGAAGCTTTCTTT. Its protein is CASSTRGEAFF.

The chain links TRBV5-1 to TRBJ2-1; no clear D gene. Germline CDR1 SGHRS, CDR2 YFSETQ. V lost 4 bases to trimming and J lost 7 bases, with 21 bases between them. The CDR3 has 16 amino acids. CDR3 DNA: TGCGCCAGCAGCACGTACCGGCAGGTGGGCCCTAATGAGCAGTTCTTC. This translates into CASSTYRQVGPNEQFF.

The rearrangement links TRBV18 to TRBJ2-7, with D perhaps TRBD1 (6 bases). This CDR3 comprises 13 residues. Germline-derived CDR1 and CDR2 are KGHSH and LQKENI. V lost 3 bases to trimming and J lost 3 bases, with 9 bases between them. The CDR3 sequence is CASSPGTSYEQYF. The CDR3 DNA reads as TGTGCCAGCTCACCCGGGACAAGCTACGAGCAGTACTTC.

This chain connects TRBV20-1 to TRBJ2-1, with 11 bases matching TRBD2. The V gene end was trimmed by 3 bases and the J gene end by 4 bases; junction bases not matched to a gene: 5. CDR1 and CDR2 from the germline V gene are DFQATT and SNEGSKA (reference sequence). The CDR3 extends over 15 amino acids. The CDR3 reads CSASTGLAEYNEQFF. The CDR3 bases are TGCAGTGCTAGTACGGGACTAGCGGAATACAATGAGCAGTTCTTC.

This rearrangement joins TRBV2 to TRBJ1-2; TRBD1 matches at 10 bases. The CDR3 totals 14 residues. With V trimmed by 7 bases and J by 3 bases, 5 bases remained unmatched. Germline V gene lookup returns CDR1 SNHLY and CDR2 FYNNEI. CDR3 in amino acids: CASTDRGRDYGYTF. The CDR3 nucleotides read TGTGCCAGCACTGACAGGGGGCGAGACTATGGCTACACCTTC.